One and the same sample provided the 2 T cell receptor beta chains below, sequenced in a study of T cell responses to AZD1222 COVID-19 vaccine. Some clones are missing from TCRdb's copy, which holds only in-frame ones; the method was immunoSEQ multiplex PCR. The profile covers about 180,000 clones, with around 90% appearing a single time and around 1.9% taken by the ten largest. The input for sequencing was peripheral blood, taken 28 days after the second AZD1222 dose. The receptors here all came from an adult who received the AZD1222 COVID-19 vaccine.

The V gene is TRBV27, the J gene TRBJ2-5; D remains unclear. Germline loops: CDR1 MNHEY, CDR2 SMNVEV (reference sequence). The CDR3 loop spans 14 amino acids. Deletions cut 0 bases from V and 1 base from J, with 6 bases between. The CDR3 reads CASSLSWGQETQYF. The CDR3 coding sequence is TGTGCCAGCAGTTTATCCTGGGGCCAAGAGACCCAGTACTTC.

The chain combines TRBV18 with TRBJ2-1, with 9 positions matching TRBD1. Germline CDR1 is KGHSH and CDR2 is LQKENI. The CDR3 totals 16 residues. V shed 5 bases, J shed 7 bases, and the junction held 12 bases outside the gene matches. CDR3 residues: CASSSSQGAGRNEQFF. In nucleotides, the CDR3 is TGTGCCAGCTCATCCTCACAGGGGGCGGGTCGGAATGAGCAGTTCTTC.